The T cell receptor beta chain described here comes from a study of shared clonotypes between healthy human individuals. Study in general: The plates for each donor numbered three CD4 naive, three CD4 memory, two CD8 naive and one CD8 memory. Whole-study results and caveats: Lower generation probabilities were found for non-shared clonotypes than for those shared by all four donors.

Into CD45RA+ naive and CD45RA-negative memory subsets, the CD4+ cells were split. Several immunoSEQ plates received, in even portions, the genomic DNA of each subset. TCRdb keeps only in-frame clones here, not all; method: immunoSEQ multiplex PCR. Among about 1 million clones listed, approximately 72% were seen once. A word on this clone: Its antigen is not identified.

V was pared by 2 bases and J by 8 bases, with 9 bases between. This CDR3 is built from 12 residues. CDR1 and CDR2 from the germline V gene are SGHVS and FNYEAQ. This clonotype originated in a man in his late teens or twenties in good health. The gene calls are TRBV7-6 and TRBJ1-1; D not certain. Sequencing was performed on memory CD4+ T cells sorted from blood. Subset here: CD45RA-negative fraction. CDR3 amino acids: CASSLNGREAFF. CDR3 DNA: TGTGCCAGCAGCTTAAATGGCAGGGAAGCTTTCTTT.